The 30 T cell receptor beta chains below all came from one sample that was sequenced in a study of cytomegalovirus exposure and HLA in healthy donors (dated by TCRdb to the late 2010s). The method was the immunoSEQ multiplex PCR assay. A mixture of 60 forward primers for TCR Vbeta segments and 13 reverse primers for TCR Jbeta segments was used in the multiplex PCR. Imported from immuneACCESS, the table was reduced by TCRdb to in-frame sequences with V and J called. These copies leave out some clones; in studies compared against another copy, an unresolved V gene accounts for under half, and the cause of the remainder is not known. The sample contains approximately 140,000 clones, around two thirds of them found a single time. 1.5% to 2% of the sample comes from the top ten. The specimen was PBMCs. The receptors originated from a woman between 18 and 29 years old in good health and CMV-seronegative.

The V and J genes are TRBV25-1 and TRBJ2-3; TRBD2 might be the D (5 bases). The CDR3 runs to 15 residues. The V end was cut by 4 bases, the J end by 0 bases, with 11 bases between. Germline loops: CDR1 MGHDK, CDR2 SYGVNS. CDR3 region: CASSGGLDSTDTQYF. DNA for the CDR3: TGTGCCAGCAGTGGAGGGCTTGACAGCACAGATACGCAGTATTTT.

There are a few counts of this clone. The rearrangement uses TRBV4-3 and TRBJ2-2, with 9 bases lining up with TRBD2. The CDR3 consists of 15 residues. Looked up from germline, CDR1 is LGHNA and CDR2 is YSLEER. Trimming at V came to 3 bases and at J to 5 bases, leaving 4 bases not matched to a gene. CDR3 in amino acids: CASSHVGLATGELFF. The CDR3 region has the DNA TGCGCCAGCAGCCACGTGGGACTAGCTACCGGGGAGCTGTTTTTT.

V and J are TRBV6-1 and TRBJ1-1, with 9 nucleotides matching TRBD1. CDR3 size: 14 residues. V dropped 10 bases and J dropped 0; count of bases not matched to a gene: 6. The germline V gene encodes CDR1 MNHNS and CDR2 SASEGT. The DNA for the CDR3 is TGTGCCACCGGGGGACAGGGAATGAACACTGAAGCTTTCTTT. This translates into CATGGQGMNTEAFF.

CDR3: CASSPRTANTEAFF. The DNA of the CDR3 is TGCGCCAGCAGCCCGCGGACAGCGAACACTGAAGCTTTCTTT. The J gene is TRBJ1-1, the V gene TRBV5-1; D might be TRBD1 (6 bases). The V end lost 4 bases, the J end lost 1 base, and 11 bases lay between the germline ends. This CDR3 is built from 14 residues. CDR1 SGHRS and CDR2 YFSETQ come from the germline V gene.

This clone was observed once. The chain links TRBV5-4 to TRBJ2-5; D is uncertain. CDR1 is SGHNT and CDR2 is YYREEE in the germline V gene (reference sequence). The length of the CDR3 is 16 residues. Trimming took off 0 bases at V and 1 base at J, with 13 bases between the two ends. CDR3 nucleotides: TGTGCCAGCAGCTTGGGGTACAGCTTCTCCCAAGAGACCCAGTACTTC. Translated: CASSLGYSFSQETQYF.

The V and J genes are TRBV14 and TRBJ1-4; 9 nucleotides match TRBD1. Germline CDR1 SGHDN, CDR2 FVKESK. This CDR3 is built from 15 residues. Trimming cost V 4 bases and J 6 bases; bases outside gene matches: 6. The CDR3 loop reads CASSLTGTGHEKLFF. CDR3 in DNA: TGTGCCAGCAGCCTCACCGGGACAGGGCATGAAAAACTGTTTTTT.

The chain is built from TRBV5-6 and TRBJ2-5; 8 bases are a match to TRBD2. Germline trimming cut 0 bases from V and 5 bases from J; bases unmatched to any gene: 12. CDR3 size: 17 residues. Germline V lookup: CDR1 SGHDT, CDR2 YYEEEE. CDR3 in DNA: TGTGCCAGCAGCTTGGGGCCTAGCGGGCCCTCCGGGGAGACCCAGTACTTC. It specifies CASSLGPSGPSGETQYF.

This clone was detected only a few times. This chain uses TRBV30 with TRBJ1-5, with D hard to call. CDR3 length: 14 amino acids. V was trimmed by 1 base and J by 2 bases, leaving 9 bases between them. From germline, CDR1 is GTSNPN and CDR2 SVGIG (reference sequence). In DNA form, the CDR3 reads TGTGCCTGGAGTGAACTAGAGGGCAATCAGCCCCAGCATTTT. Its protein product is CAWSELEGNQPQHF.

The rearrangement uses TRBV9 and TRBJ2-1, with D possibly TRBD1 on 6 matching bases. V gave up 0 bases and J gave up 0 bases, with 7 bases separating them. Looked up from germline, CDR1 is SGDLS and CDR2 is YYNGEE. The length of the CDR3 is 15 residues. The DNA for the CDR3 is TGTGCCAGCAGCGTAGCGGACAGCTCCTACAATGAGCAGTTCTTC. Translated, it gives CASSVADSSYNEQFF.

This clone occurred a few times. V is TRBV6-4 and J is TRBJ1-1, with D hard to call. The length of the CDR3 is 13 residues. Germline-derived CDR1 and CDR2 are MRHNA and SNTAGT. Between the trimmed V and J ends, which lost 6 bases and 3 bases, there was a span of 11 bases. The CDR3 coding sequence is TGTGCCAGCAGATTAGACACGTACACTGAAGCTTTCTTT. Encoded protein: CASRLDTYTEAFF.

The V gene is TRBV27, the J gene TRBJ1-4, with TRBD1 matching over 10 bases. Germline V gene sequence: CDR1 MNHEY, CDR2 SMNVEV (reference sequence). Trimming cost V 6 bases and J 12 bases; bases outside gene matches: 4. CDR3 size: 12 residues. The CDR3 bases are TGTGCCAGCAGGGAGGGGACAGGGGAACTGTTTTTT. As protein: CASREGTGELFF.

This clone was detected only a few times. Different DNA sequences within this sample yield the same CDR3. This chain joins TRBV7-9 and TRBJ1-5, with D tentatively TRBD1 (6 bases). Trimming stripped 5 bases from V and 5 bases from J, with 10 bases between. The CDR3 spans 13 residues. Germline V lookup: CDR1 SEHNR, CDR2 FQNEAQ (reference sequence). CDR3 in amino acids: CASSLSGDQPQHF. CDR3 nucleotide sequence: TGTGCCAGCAGCCTCTCAGGGGATCAGCCCCAGCATTTT.

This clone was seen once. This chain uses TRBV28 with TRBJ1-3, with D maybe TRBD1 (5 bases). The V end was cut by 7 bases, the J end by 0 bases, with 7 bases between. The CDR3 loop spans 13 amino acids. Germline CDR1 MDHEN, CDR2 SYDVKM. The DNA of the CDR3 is TGTGCCAGCAAGGGGTACTCTGGAAACACCATATATTTT. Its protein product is CASKGYSGNTIYF.

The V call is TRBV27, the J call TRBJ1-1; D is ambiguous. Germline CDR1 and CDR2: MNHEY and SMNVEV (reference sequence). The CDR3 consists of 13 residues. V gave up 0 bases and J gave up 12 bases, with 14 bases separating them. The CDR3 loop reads CASSLSFPLETFF. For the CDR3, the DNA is TGTGCCAGCAGTTTATCTTTCCCGCTCGAGACTTTCTTT.

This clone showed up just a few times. DNA for the CDR3: TGTGCCAGCAAAGGAGGGGCGAACACTGAAGCTTTCTTT. Its protein is CASKGGANTEAFF. This chain connects TRBV27 to TRBJ1-1; possible D gene TRBD1, 5 bases. The CDR3 has 13 residues. CDR1 is MNHEY, CDR2 SMNVEV, per germline (reference sequence). The ends were cut back, 7 bases at V and 1 base at J, with 10 bases in the middle.

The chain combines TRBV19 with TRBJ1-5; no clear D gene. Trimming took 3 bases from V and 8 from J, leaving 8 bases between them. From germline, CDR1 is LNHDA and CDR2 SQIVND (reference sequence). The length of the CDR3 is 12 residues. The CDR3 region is CASSMQLEPQHF. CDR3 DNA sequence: TGTGCCAGTAGTATGCAGTTGGAGCCCCAGCATTTT. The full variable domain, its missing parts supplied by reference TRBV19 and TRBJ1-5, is DGGITQSPKYLFRKEGQNVTLSCEQNLNHDAMYWYRQDPGQGLRLIYYSQIVNDFQKGDIAEGYSVSREKKESFPLTVTSAQKNPTAFYLCASSMQLEPQHFGDGTRLSIL.

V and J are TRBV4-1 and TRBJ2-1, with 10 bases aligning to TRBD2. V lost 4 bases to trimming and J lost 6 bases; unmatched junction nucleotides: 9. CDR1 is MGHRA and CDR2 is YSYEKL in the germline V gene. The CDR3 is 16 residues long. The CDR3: CASSRLGLAESNEQFF. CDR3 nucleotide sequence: TGCGCCAGCAGCCGACTCGGACTAGCGGAGTCCAATGAGCAGTTCTTC.

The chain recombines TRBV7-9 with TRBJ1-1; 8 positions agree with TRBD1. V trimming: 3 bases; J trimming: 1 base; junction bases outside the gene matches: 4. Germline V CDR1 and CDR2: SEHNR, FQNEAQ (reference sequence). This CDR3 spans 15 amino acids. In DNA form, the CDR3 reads TGTGCCAGCAGCTTGCAGGGGGCGGCGAACACTGAAGCTTTCTTT. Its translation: CASSLQGAANTEAFF.

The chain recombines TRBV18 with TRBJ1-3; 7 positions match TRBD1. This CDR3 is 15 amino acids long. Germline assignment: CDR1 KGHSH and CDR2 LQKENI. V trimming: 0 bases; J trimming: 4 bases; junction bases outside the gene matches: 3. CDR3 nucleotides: TGTGCCAGCTCACCACCGGCCAGGGGGGGAAACACCATATATTTT. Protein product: CASSPPARGGNTIYF.

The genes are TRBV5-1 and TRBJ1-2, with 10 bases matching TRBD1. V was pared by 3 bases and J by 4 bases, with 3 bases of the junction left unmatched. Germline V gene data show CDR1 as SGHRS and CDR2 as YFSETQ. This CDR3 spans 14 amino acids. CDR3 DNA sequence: TGCGCCAGCAGCTCGGGACAGGGGCCCTATGGCTACACCTTC. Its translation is CASSSGQGPYGYTF.

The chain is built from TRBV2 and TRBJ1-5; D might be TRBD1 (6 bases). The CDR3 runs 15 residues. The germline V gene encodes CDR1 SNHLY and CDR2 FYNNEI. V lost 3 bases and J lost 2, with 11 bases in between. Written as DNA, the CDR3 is TGTGCCAGCAGTGAGCAGGGGTTACGCAATCAGCCCCAGCATTTT. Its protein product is CASSEQGLRNQPQHF.

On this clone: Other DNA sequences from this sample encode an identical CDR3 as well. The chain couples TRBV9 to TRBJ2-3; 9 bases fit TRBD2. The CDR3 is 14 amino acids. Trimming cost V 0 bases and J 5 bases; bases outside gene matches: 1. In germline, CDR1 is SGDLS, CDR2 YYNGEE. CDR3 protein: CASSVGSGGDTQYF. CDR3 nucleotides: TGTGCCAGCAGCGTAGGTAGCGGGGGAGATACGCAGTATTTT.

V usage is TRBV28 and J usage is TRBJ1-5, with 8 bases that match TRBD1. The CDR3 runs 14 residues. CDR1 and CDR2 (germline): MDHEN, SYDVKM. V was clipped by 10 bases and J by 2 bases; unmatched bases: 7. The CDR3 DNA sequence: TGTGCCATCCAGGGGGCGGGCGGCAATCAGCCCCAGCATTTT. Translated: CAIQGAGGNQPQHF.

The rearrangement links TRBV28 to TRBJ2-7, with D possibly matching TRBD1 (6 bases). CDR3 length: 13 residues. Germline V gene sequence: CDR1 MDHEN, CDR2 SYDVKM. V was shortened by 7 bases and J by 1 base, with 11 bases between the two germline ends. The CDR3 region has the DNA TGTGCCAGCACTTACCAGGGGTCCTACGAGCAGTACTTC. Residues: CASTYQGSYEQYF.

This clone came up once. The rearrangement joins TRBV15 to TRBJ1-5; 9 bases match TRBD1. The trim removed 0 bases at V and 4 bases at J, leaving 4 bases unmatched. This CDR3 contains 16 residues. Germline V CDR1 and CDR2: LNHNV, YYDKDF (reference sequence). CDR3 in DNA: TGTGCCACCAGCAGAGACCACAGGGGGCGGAATCAGCCCCAGCATTTT. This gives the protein CATSRDHRGRNQPQHF. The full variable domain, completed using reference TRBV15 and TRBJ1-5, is DAMVIQNPRYQVTQFGKPVTLSCSQTLNHNVMYWYQQKSSQAPKLLFHYYDKDFNNEADTPDNFQSRRPNTSFCFLDIRSPGLGDTAMYLCATSRDHRGRNQPQHFGDGTRLSIL.

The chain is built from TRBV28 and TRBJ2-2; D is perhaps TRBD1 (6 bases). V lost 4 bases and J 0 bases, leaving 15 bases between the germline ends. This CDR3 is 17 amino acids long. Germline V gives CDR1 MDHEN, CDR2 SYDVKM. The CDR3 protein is CASSSQRTESNTGELFF. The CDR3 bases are TGTGCCAGCAGTTCTCAGCGGACAGAGTCGAACACCGGGGAGCTGTTTTTT. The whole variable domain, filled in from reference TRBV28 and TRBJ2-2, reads DVKVTQSSRYLVKRTGEKVFLECVQDMDHENMFWYRQDPGLGLRLIYFSYDVKMKEKGDIPEGYSVSREKKERFSLILESASTNQTSMYLCASSSQRTESNTGELFFGEGSRLTVL.

CDR3 sequence reads: CASSNGDRGRTF. CDR3 bases: TGTGCCAGCAGCAATGGGGACAGGGGGCGGACCTTC. The V and J genes are TRBV7-2 and TRBJ1-2; 12 nucleotides align to TRBD1. The CDR3 is 12 amino acids. Germline lookup yields CDR1 SGHTA and CDR2 FQGNSA. Losses at the gene ends were 5 bases for V and 14 bases for J; bases not matched to a gene: 6.

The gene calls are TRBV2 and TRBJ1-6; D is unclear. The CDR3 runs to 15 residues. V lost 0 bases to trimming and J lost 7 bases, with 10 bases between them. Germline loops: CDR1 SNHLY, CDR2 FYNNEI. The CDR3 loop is CASSEAAGRNSPLHF. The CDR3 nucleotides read TGTGCCAGCAGTGAAGCAGCGGGAAGGAATTCACCCCTCCACTTT. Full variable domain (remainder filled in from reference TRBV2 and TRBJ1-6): EPEVTQTPSHQVTQMGQEVILRCVPISNHLYFYWYRQILGQKVEFLVSFYNNEISEKSEIFDDQFSVERPDGSNFTLKIRSTKLEDSAMYFCASSEAAGRNSPLHFGNGTRLTVT.

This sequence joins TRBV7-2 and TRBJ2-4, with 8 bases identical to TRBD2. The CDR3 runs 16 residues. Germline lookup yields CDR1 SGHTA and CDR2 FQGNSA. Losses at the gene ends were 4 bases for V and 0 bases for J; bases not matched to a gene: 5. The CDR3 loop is CASSSLAGSAKNIQYF. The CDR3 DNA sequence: TGTGCCAGCAGCTCTCTAGCGGGCTCAGCCAAAAACATTCAGTACTTC.

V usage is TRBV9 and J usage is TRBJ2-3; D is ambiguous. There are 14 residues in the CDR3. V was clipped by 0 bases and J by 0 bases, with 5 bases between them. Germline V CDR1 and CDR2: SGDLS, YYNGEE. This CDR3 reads CASSVALSTDTQYF. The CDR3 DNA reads TGTGCCAGCAGCGTAGCGCTAAGCACAGATACGCAGTATTTT.